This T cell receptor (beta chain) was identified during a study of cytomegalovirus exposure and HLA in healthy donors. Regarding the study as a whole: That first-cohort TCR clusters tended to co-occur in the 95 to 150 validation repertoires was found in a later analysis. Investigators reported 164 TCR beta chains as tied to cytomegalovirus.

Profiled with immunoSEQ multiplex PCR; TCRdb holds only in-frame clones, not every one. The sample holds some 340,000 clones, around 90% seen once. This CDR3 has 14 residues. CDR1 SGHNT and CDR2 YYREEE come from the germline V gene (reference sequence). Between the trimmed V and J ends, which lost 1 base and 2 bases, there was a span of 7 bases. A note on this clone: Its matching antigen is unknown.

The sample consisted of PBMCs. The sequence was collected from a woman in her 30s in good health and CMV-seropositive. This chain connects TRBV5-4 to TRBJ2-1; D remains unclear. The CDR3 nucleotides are TGTGCCAGCAGCTTGCGGTTGCCCTACAATGAGCAGTTCTTC. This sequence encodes CASSLRLPYNEQFF.